These T cell receptor beta chains were read from a single sample in a study of siplizumab effects on memory and regulatory T cells. The method was immunoSEQ multiplex PCR; TCRdb's version includes in-frame clones alone and lacks a portion of them. The sample has roughly 100,000 clones; about 96% are singletons. Sequenced: naive CD4+ T cells sorted from blood. The receptors were sampled from a human donor in good health. CDR3s include the opening cysteine and the closing phenylalanine or tryptophan. Fields, in order: D gene, J gene, clone size, V gene, CDR3 DNA, CDR3 protein. D genes are given only for firm matches. Not all rows give a size; the values are once, few, many and, for expanded clones, a class.

D: TRBD1
J: TRBJ2-5
size: -
V: TRBV27
DNA: TGTGCCAGCCGAAAGACAGGGCGCGAGACCCAGTACTTC
CDR3: CASRKTGRETQYF

D: -
J: TRBJ2-4
size: -
V: TRBV4-3
DNA: TGCGCCAGCAGCCAAGATTTACCGGACGGAGATATAGCCAAAAACATTCAGTACTTC
CDR3: CASSQDLPDGDIAKNIQYF

D: -
J: TRBJ1-5
size: -
V: TRBV19
DNA: TGTGCCAGTAGTACCCCCCCTAGTTGGCCCCAGCATTTT
CDR3: CASSTPPSWPQHF

D: -
J: TRBJ1-2
size: -
V: TRBV5-1
DNA: TGCGCCAGCAGTCCGGCTAACTATGGCTACACCTTC
CDR3: CASSPANYGYTF

D: -
J: TRBJ2-7
size: -
V: TRBV5-1
DNA: TGCGCCAGCAGCCCCCTCCGGGACGCACTCCACGAGCAGTACTTC
CDR3: CASSPLRDALHEQYF

D: TRBD2
J: TRBJ2-3
size: -
V: TRBV4-1
DNA: TGCGCCAGCAGCCGCGGGACTAGCGGGGGGGCGGGGACAGATACGCAGTATTTT
CDR3: CASSRGTSGGAGTDTQYF

D: TRBD1
J: TRBJ1-4
size: -
V: TRBV19
DNA: TGTGCCAGTAGTATAGTCCAGGGGGCTCGGGAAAAACTGTTTTTT
CDR3: CASSIVQGAREKLFF

D: TRBD1
J: TRBJ2-1
size: -
V: TRBV5-1
DNA: TGCGCCAGCAGCTGGGGACAGGCCGGCTTCGTGGAGCAGTTCTTC
CDR3: CASSWGQAGFVEQFF

D: -
J: TRBJ1-1
size: -
V: TRBV9
DNA: TGTGCCAGCAGCTCAGGGATAGAAGCTTTCTTT
CDR3: CASSSGIEAFF

D: -
J: TRBJ2-5
size: -
V: TRBV25-1
DNA: TGTGCCAGCAGTGAATCAGGGCCCGGGGAGACCCAGTACTTC
CDR3: CASSESGPGETQYF

D: -
J: TRBJ1-4
size: once
V: TRBV28
DNA: TGTGCCAGCAGCCTCGAAGCCCCTGAAAAACTGTTTTTT
CDR3: CASSLEAPEKLFF

D: -
J: TRBJ2-1
size: -
V: TRBV29-1
DNA: TGCAGCGTTGGATACAATGAGCAGTTCTTC
CDR3: CSVGYNEQFF

D: -
J: TRBJ2-7
size: -
V: TRBV7-3
DNA: TGTGCCAGCAGCTTAACTCGGGGCGGCGAGCAGTACTTC
CDR3: CASSLTRGGEQYF

D: -
J: TRBJ2-3
size: -
V: TRBV6-4
DNA: TGTGCCAGCAGGCAAGGAGGAGGCACAGATACGCAGTATTTT
CDR3: CASRQGGGTDTQYF

D: TRBD2
J: TRBJ2-7
size: -
V: TRBV6-1
DNA: TGTGCCAGCAGTCCGAGCGGGGGCCGCTACGAGCAGTACTTC
CDR3: CASSPSGGRYEQYF

D: TRBD2
J: TRBJ2-3
size: once
V: TRBV10-3
DNA: TGTGCCATCAGCCGGACTAGCGGGGGGCCCACAGATACGCAGTATTTT
CDR3: CAISRTSGGPTDTQYF

D: TRBD2
J: TRBJ2-5
size: -
V: TRBV7-2
DNA: TGTGCCAGCAGCTTTATCACGACTAGCGGGGGCAAAGAGACCCAGTACTTC
CDR3: CASSFITTSGGKETQYF

D: -
J: TRBJ1-4
size: -
V: TRBV7-8
DNA: TGTGCCAGCAGCTTAGCGGGGGGCGGTTGGGAAAAACTGTTTTTT
CDR3: CASSLAGGGWEKLFF

D: TRBD1
J: TRBJ2-7
size: once
V: TRBV28
DNA: TGTGCCAGCACCCCGGGACAGGGTCCCTACGAGCAGTACTTC
CDR3: CASTPGQGPYEQYF

D: -
J: TRBJ2-3
size: -
V: TRBV5-3
DNA: TGTGCCAGAAGCTTGTGGGGACAATTAAACACAGATACGCAGTATTTT
CDR3: CARSLWGQLNTDTQYF

D: TRBD1
J: TRBJ1-2
size: once
V: TRBV6-1
DNA: TGTGCCAGCAGTGAAGTGGGCTCGGGACAGGGTCAAGGCTACACCTTC
CDR3: CASSEVGSGQGQGYTF

D: -
J: TRBJ2-3
size: -
V: TRBV20-1
DNA: TGCAGTGCTATGGCCGGAAATACGCAGTATTTT
CDR3: CSAMAGNTQYF

D: -
J: TRBJ1-2
size: few
V: TRBV7-9
DNA: TGTGCCAGCAGCTTAGGGAAGGATGGCTACACCTTC
CDR3: CASSLGKDGYTF

D: -
J: TRBJ2-3
size: once
V: TRBV7-2
DNA: TGTGCCAGCAGCTTCCGGCGGGGCACAGATACGCAGTATTTT
CDR3: CASSFRRGTDTQYF

D: -
J: TRBJ2-5
size: -
V: TRBV7-3
DNA: TGTGCCAGCAGCTTATTTGGACAGCAAGAGACCCAGTACTTC
CDR3: CASSLFGQQETQYF

D: TRBD1
J: TRBJ2-7
size: -
V: TRBV30
DNA: TGTGCCCGGCAGGGGGCATCTCCCTCCTACGAGCAGTACTTC
CDR3: CARQGASPSYEQYF

D: -
J: TRBJ2-7
size: -
V: TRBV2
DNA: TGTGCCAGCAAAATTCCACTCGACGAGCAGTACTTC
CDR3: CASKIPLDEQYF